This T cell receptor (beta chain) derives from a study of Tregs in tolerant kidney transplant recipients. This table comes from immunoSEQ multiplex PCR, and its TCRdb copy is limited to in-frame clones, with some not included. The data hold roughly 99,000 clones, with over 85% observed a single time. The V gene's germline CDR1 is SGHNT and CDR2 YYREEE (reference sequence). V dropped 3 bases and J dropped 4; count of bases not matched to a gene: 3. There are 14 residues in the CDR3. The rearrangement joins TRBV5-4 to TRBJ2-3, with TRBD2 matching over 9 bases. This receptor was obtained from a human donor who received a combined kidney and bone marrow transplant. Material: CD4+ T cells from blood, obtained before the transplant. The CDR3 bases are TGTGCCAGCAGCTCAGCGGGAGGCCCAGATACGCAGTATTTT. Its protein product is CASSSAGGPDTQYF.